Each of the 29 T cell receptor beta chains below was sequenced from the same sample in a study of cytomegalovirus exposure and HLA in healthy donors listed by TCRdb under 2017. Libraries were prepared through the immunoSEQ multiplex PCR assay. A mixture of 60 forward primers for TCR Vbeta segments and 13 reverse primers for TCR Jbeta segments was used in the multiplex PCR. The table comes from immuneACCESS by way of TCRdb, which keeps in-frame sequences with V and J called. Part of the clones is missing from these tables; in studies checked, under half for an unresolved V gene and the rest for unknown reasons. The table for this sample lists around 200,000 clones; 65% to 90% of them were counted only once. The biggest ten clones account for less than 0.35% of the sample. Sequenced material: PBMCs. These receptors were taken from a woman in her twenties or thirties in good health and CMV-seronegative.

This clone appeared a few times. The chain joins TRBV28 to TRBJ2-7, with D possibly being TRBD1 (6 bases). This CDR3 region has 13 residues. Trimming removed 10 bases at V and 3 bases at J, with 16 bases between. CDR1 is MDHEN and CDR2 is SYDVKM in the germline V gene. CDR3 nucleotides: TGTGCCACCTCGGACAGTCCTGGCTACGAGCAGTACTTC. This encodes CATSDSPGYEQYF.

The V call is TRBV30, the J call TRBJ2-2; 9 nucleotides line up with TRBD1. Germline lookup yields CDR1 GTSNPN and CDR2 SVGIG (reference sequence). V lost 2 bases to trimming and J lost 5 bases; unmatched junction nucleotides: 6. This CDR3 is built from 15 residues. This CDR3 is CAWSRGTGWTGELFF. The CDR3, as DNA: TGTGCCTGGAGTCGAGGGACAGGGTGGACCGGGGAGCTGTTTTTT.

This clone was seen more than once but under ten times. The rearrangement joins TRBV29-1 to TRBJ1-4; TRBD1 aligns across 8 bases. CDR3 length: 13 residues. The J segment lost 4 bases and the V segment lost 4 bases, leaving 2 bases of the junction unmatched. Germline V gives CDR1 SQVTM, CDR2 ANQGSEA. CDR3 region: CSVATGGNEKLFF. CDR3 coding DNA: TGCAGCGTTGCCACAGGGGGTAATGAAAAACTGTTTTTT.

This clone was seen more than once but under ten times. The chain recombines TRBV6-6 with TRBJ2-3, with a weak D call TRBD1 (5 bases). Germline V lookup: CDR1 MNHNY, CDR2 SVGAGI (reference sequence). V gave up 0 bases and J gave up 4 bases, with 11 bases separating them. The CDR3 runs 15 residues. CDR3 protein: CASSYSLRQPDTQYF. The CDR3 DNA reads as TGTGCCAGCAGTTACTCCTTACGACAGCCAGATACGCAGTATTTT.

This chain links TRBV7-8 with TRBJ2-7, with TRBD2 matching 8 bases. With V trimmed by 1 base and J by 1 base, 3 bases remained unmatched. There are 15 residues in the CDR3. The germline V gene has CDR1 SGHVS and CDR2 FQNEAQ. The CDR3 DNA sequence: TGTGCCAGCAGCTTAGTCACTAGCGGATCCTACGAGCAGTACTTC. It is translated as CASSLVTSGSYEQYF.

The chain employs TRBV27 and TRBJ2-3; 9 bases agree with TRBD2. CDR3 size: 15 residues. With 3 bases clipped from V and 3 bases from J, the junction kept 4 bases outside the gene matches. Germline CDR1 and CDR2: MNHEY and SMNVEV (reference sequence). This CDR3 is CASSLTSGATDTQYF. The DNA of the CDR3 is TGTGCCAGCAGTTTGACTAGCGGAGCTACAGATACGCAGTATTTT.

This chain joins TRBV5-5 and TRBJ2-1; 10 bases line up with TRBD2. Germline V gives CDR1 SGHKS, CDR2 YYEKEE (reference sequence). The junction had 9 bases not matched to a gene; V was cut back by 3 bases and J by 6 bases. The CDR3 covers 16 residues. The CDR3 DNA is TGTGCCAGCAGCTATCCGACCTCTAGCGGGAGCAATGAGCAGTTCTTC. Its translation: CASSYPTSSGSNEQFF. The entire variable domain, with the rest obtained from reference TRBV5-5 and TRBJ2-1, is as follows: DAGVTQSPTHLIKTRGQQVTLRCSPISGHKSVSWYQQVLGQGPQFIFQYYEKEERGRGNFPDRFSARQFPNYSSELNVNALLLGDSALYLCASSYPTSSGSNEQFFGPGTRLTVL.

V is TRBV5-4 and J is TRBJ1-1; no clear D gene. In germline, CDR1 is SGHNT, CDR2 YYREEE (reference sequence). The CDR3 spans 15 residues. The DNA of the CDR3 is TGTGCGATAGATTTATACAGTTACATGAACACTGAAGCTTTCTTT. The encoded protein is CAIDLYSYMNTEAFF.

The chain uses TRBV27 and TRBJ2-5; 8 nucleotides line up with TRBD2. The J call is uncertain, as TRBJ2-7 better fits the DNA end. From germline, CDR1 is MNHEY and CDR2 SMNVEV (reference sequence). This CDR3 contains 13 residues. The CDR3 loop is CASSPGLENEQYF. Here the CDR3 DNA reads TGTGCCAGCAGTCCGGGACTAGAAAACGAGCAGTACTTC.

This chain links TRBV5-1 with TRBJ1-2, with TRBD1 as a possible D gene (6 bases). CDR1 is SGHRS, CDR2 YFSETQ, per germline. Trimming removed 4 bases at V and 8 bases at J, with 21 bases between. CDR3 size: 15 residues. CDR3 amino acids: CASSANPGTSHGYTF. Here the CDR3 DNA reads TGCGCCAGCAGCGCAAACCCCGGGACAAGTCACGGCTACACCTTC.

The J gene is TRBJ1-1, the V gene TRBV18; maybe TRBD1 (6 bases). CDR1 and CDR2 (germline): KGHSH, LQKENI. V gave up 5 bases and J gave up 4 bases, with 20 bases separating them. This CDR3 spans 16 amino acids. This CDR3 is CASSKPPQGSITEAFF. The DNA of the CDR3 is TGTGCCAGCTCAAAACCACCACAGGGTAGTATCACTGAAGCTTTCTTT.

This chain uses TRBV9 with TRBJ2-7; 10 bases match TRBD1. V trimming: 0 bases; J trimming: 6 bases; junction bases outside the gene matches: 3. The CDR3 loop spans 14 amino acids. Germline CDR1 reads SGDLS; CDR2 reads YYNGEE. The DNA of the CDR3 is TGTGCCAGCAGCGTAGCCGGGGACAGGGGCGAGCAGTACTTC. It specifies CASSVAGDRGEQYF.

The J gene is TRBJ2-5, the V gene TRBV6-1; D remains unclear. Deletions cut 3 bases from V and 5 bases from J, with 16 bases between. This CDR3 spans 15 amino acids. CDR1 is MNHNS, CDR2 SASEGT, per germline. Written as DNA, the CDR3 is TGTGCCAGCAGTGACACGGGTCTCCCGAGGGAGACCCAGTACTTC. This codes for CASSDTGLPRETQYF.

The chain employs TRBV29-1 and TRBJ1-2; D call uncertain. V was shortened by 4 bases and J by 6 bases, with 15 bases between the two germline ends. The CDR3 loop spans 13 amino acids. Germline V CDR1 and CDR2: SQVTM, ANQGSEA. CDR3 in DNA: TGCAGCGTTGCCCCCAGGACTGGGGATGGCTACACCTTC. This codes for CSVAPRTGDGYTF.

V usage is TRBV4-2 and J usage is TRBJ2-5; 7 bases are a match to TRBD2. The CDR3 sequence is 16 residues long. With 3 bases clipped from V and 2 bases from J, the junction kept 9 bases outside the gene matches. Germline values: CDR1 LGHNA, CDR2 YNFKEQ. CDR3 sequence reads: CASSHPLGTTQETQYF. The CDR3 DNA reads TGTGCCAGCAGCCACCCACTCGGGACTACACAAGAGACCCAGTACTTC.

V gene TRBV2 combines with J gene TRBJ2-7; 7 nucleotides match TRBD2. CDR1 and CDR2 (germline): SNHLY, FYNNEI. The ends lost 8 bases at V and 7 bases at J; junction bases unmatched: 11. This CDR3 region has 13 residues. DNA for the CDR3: TGTGCCAGCGCCCAACTAGCGACGGGGGAGCAGTACTTC. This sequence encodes CASAQLATGEQYF.

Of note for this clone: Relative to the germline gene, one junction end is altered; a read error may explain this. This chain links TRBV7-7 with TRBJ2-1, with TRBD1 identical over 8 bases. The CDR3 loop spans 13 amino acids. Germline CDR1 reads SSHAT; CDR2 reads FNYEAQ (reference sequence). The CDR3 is CASSSDRAGEQFF. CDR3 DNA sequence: TGTGCTAGCAGCTCGGACAGGGCGGGTGAGCAGTTCTTC.

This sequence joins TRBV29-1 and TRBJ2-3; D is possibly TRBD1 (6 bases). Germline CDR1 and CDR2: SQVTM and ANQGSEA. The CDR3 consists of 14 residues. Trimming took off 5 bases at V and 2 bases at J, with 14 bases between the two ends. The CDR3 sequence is CSVSPQGTTDTQYF. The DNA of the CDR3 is TGCAGCGTTTCTCCTCAGGGGACCACAGATACGCAGTATTTT.

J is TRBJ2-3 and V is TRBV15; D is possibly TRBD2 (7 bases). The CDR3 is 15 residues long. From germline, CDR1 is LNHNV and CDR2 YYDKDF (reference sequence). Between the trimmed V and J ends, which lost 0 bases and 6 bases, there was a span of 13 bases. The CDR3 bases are TGTGCCACCAGCAGAGATCGGGGGGCGGCGGATACGCAGTATTTT. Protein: CATSRDRGAADTQYF.

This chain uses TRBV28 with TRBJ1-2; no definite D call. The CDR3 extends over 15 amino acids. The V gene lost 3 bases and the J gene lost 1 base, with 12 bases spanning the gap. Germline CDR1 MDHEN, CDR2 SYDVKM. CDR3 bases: TGTGCCAGCAGTTTGTGGAGAGAACTTAACTATGGCTACACCTTC. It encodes CASSLWRELNYGYTF.

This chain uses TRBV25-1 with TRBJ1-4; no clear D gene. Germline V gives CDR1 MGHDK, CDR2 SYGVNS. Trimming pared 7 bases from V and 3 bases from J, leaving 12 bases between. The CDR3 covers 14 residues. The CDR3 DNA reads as TGTGCCAGCATGCCGCGAAACTCTAATGAAAAACTGTTTTTT. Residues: CASMPRNSNEKLFF. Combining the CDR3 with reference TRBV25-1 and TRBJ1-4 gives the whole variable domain EADIYQTPRYLVIGTGKKITLECSQTMGHDKMYWYQQDPGMELHLIHYSYGVNSTEKGDLSSESTVSRIRTEHFPLTLESARPSHTSQYLCASMPRNSNEKLFFGSGTQLSVL.

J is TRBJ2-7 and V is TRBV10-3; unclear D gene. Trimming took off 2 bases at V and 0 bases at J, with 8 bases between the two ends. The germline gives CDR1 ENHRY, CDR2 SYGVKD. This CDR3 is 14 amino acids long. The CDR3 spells CAISEDLSSYEQYF. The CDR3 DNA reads TGTGCCATCAGTGAGGACTTGAGCTCCTACGAGCAGTACTTC.

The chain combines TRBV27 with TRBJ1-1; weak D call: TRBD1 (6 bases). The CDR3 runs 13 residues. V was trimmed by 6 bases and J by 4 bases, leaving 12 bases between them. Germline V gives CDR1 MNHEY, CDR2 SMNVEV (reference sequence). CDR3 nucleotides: TGTGCCAGCAGCTTACAGGGTTCCACTGAAGCTTTCTTT. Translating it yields CASSLQGSTEAFF.

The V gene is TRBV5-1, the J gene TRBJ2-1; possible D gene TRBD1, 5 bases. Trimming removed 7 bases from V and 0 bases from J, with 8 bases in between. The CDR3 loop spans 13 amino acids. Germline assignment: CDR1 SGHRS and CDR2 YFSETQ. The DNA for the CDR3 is TGCGCCAGCTACAGGAGCTCCTACAATGAGCAGTTCTTC. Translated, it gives CASYRSSYNEQFF.

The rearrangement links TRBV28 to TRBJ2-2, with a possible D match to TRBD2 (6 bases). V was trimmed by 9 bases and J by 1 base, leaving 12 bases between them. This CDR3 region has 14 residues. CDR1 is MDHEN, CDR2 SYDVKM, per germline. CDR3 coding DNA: TGTGCCAGTTGCGGGACGATGAACACCGGGGAGCTGTTTTTT. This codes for CASCGTMNTGELFF.

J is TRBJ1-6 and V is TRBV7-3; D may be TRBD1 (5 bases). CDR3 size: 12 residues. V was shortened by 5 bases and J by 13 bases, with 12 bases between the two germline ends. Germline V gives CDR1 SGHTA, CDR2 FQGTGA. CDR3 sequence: CASSQAGGPLHF. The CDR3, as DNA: TGTGCCAGCAGCCAGGCCGGGGGTCCCCTCCACTTT. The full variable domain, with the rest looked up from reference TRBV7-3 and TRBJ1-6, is GAGVSQTPSNKVTEKGKYVELRCDPISGHTALYWYRQSLGQGPEFLIYFQGTGAADDSGLPNDRFFAVRPEGSVSTLKIQRTERGDSAVYLCASSQAGGPLHFGNGTRLTVT.

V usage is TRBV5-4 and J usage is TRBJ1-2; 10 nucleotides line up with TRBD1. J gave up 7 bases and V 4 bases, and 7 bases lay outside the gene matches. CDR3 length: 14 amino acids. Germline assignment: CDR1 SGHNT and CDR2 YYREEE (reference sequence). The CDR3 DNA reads TGTGCCAGCAGCGTGGACAGGGGGAATAGTGGCTACACCTTC. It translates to CASSVDRGNSGYTF.

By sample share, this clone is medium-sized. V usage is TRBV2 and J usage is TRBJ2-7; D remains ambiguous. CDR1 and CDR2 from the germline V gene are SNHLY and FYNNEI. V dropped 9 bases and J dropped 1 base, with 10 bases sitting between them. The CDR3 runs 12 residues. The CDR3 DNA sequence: TGTGCCAGTTCCCCTCTATCCTACGAGCAGTACTTC. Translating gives CASSPLSYEQYF.

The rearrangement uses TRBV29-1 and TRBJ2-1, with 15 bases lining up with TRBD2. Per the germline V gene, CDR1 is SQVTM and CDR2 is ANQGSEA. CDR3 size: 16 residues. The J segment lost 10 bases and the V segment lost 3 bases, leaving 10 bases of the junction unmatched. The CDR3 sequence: CSVENPGLAGGGEQFF. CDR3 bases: TGCAGCGTTGAGAATCCGGGACTAGCGGGAGGAGGCGAGCAGTTCTTC.